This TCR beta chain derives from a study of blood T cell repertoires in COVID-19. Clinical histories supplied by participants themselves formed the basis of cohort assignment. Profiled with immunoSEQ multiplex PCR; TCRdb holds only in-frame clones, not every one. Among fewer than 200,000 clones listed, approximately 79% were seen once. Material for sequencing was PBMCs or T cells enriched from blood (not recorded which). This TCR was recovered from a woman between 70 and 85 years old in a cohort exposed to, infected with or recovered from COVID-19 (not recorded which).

As DNA, the CDR3 is TGTGCCAGCAGTTTGGGACAGGGGACGGGCGAGCAGTACTTC. This translates into CASSLGQGTGEQYF. This sequence joins TRBV28 and TRBJ2-7, with TRBD1 matching 10 bases. This CDR3 is 14 amino acids long. CDR1 and CDR2 from the germline V gene are MDHEN and SYDVKM. The junction had 5 bases not matched to a gene; V was cut back by 3 bases and J by 6 bases. Full variable domain (missing parts from reference TRBV28 and TRBJ2-7): DVKVTQSSRYLVKRTGEKVFLECVQDMDHENMFWYRQDPGLGLRLIYFSYDVKMKEKGDIPEGYSVSREKKERFSLILESASTNQTSMYLCASSLGQGTGEQYFGPGTRLTVT.